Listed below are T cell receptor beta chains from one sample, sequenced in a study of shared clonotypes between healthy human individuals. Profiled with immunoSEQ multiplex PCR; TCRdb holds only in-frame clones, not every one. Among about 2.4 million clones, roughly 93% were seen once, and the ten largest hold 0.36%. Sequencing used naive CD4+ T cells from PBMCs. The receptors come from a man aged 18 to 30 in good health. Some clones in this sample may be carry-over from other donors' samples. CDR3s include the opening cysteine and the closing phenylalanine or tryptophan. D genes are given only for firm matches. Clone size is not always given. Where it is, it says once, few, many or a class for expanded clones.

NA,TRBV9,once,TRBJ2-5,TGTGCCAGCAGCGTAGAGGGTAGCCCCTGGGCGGAGACCCAGTACTTC,CASSVEGSPWAETQYF
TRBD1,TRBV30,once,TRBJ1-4,TGTGCCTGGAGGGGGGGACAGGGGAATGAAAAACTGTTTTTT,CAWRGGQGNEKLFF
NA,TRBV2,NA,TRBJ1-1,TGTGCCAGCACCCGGGAGGGGCAAACGAACACTGAAGCTTTCTTT,CASTREGQTNTEAFF
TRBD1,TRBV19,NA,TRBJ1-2,TGTGCCAGTAGTACCCGGGACAGGGGAGGATATGGCTATGGCTACACCTTC,CASSTRDRGGYGYGYTF
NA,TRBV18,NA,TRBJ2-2,TGTGCCAGCGCCGGGAATTTGGGGTCCGGGGAGCTGTTTTTT,CASAGNLGSGELFF
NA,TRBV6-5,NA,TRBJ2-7,TGTGCCAGCAGCACCAGGAGACAGGTGGAGGAGCAGTACTTC,CASSTRRQVEEQYF
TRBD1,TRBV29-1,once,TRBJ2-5,TGCAGCTTCGGACAGGGGGGGGAGACCCAGTACTTC,CSFGQGGETQYF
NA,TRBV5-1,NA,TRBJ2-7,TGCGCCAGCAGCTTGGTACTCGGGTTACCTGGCGGCGAGCAGTACTTC,CASSLVLGLPGGEQYF
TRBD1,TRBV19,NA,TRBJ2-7,TGTGCCAGCCAGGGGGCGCCGGGGAAGGGCGAGCAGTACTTC,CASQGAPGKGEQYF
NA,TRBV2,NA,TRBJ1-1,TGTGCCAGCACGACGGACATGAACACTGAAGCTTTCTTT,CASTTDMNTEAFF
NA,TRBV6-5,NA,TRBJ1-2,TGTGCCAGCAGTTACTCGATAATGGGGGGCTACACCTTC,CASSYSIMGGYTF
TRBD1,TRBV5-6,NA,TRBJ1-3,TGTGCCAGCAGCTCCCGAGGGACAGTCTCTGGAAACACCATATATTTT,CASSSRGTVSGNTIYF
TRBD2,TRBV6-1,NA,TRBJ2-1,TGTGCCAGCCAGACTAGCGGAAACAATGAGCAGTTCTTC,CASQTSGNNEQFF
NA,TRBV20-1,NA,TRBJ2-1,TGCAGTGCTTGGGACAATGAGCAGTTCTTC,CSAWDNEQFF
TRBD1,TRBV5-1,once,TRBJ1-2,TGCGCCAGCAGCTTGTTACAGGGGGCAGTTGGCTACACCTTC,CASSLLQGAVGYTF
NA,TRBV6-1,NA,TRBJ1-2,TGTGCCAGCAGCGGACAGTACTCCTATGGCTACACCTTC,CASSGQYSYGYTF
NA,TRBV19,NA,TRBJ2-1,TGTGCCAGTTCTAAGCGGACCGACAATGAGCAGTTCTTC,CASSKRTDNEQFF
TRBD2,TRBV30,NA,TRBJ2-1,TGTGCCTGGAGTGGAGGGAGGGTGGGGAATGAGCAGTTCTTC,CAWSGGRVGNEQFF
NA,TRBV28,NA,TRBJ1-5,TGTGCCAGCAGTTGGGTGGCGGGGCCTGGTCAGCCCCAGCATTTT,CASSWVAGPGQPQHF
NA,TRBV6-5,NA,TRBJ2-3,TGTGCCAGCAGTTACACCTGGGGAAGGGGCACAGATACGCAGTATTTT,CASSYTWGRGTDTQYF
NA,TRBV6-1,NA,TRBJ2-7,TGTGCCAGCAGTGTAAGCACCACCTACGAGCAGTACTTC,CASSVSTTYEQYF
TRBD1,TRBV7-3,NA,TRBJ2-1,TGTGCCAGCAGCTTAAGGGGACAGGGGAATACCCTCTACTACAATGAGCAGTTCTTC,CASSLRGQGNTLYYNEQFF
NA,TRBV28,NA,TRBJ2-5,TGTGCCAGCAGTGTAAGAATTGGACCCAAAGAGACCCAGTACTTC,CASSVRIGPKETQYF
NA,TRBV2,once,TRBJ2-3,TGTGCCAGCACTAGAGATAGAAGCACAGATACGCAGTATTTT,CASTRDRSTDTQYF
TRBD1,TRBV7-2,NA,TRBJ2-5,TGTGCCAGCAACCCGACAGGGGATGGGACCCAGTACTTC,CASNPTGDGTQYF
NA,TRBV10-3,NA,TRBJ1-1,TGTGCCCTAAGGTCCGGGCGGAACGGCACTGAAGCTTTCTTT,CALRSGRNGTEAFF
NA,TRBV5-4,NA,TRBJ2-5,TGTGCCAGCAGCCGGAGAGGAGATTACCAAGAGACCCAGTACTTC,CASSRRGDYQETQYF
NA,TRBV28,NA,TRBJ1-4,TGTGCCAGCAGTTTAGGCGGTGAAAAACTGTTTTTT,CASSLGGEKLFF
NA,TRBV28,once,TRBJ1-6,TGTGCCAGCAGTTTAGGTAGTTCACCCCTCCACTTT,CASSLGSSPLHF
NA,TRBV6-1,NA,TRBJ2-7,TGTGCCAGCAGTTTAAACTACGAGCAGTACTTC,CASSLNYEQYF
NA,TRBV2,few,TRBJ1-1,TGTGCCAGCAGATACCGACACCAGTTCTTT,CASRYRHQFF
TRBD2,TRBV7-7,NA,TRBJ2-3,TGTGCCAGCAGCTCCCACCCGGGACTAGCGGGAGTACGATTGGAAACAGATACGCAGTATTTT,CASSSHPGLAGVRLETDTQYF
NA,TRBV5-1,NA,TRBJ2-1,TGCGCCAGCATGGCAGGGGCGTTTTACAATGAGCAGTTCTTC,CASMAGAFYNEQFF
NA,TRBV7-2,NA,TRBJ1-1,TGTGCCAGCAGCTTAGCTGGCCCTGAAGCTTTCTTT,CASSLAGPEAFF
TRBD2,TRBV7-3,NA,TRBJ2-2,TGTGCCAGCAGCGCGGGACTAGCGGACACCGGGGAGCTGTTTTTT,CASSAGLADTGELFF
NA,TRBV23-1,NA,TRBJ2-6,TGCGCCAGCAGTCCGACAGGTGTTTACTCTGGGGCCAACGTCCTGACTTTC,CASSPTGVYSGANVLTF
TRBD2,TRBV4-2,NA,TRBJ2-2,TGTGCCAGCAGCCAACTGACGTCTAGCGGGAGCCCCGGGGAGCTGTTTTTT,CASSQLTSSGSPGELFF
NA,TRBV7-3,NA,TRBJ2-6,TGTGCCAGCAGCTTAGTGGGTACTGGGGCCAACGTCCTGACTTTC,CASSLVGTGANVLTF
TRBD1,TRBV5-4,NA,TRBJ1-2,TGTGCCAGCAGCTTGGGACAGGGAAACTATGGCTACACCTTC,CASSLGQGNYGYTF
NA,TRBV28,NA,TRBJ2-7,TGTGCCAGCAGTTTGGGACACGAATACGAGCAGTACTTC,CASSLGHEYEQYF
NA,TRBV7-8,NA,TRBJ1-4,TGTGCCAGCAGCCCCCCATCAACAGGTTGGGAAAAACTGTTTTTT,CASSPPSTGWEKLFF
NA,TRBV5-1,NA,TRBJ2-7,TGCGCCAGCAGCTTTTCAGCGGCGAGCTCCTACGAGCAGTACTTC,CASSFSAASSYEQYF
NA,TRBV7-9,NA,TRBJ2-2,TGTGCCAGCAGCTTAGTTGGGCCCAAGGACCCCGCCACCGGGGAGCTGTTTTTT,CASSLVGPKDPATGELFF
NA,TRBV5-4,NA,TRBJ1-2,TGTGCCAGCAGCAATTGGGAGTATGGCTACACCTTC,CASSNWEYGYTF
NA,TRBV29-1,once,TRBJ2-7,TGCAGCGTTGCCACAAGCTACGAGCAGTACTTC,CSVATSYEQYF
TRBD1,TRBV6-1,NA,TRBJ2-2,TGTGCCAGCAGTGAAAAGGGACAGCCGAACACCGGGGAGCTGTTTTTT,CASSEKGQPNTGELFF
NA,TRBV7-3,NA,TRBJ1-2,TGTGCCAGCAGCTTAACGGGTGCGAATGGCTACACCTTC,CASSLTGANGYTF
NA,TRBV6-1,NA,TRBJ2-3,TGTGCCAGCATTCTCCGGGGTGGAGATACGCAGTATTTT,CASILRGGDTQYF
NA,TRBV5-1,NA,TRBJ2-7,TGCGCCAGCAGCTTGGACTGGACTTCCTCCTACGAGCAGTACTTC,CASSLDWTSSYEQYF
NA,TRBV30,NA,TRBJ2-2,TGTGCCTGGAGTGCCGGGACAACGAACACCGGGGAGCTGTTTTTT,CAWSAGTTNTGELFF
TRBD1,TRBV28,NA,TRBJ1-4,TGTGCCAGCAGGAAACAGGGGCTGGGGGAAAAACTGTTTTTT,CASRKQGLGEKLFF
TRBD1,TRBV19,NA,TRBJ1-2,TGTGCCAGTAGAGAGACAGGGGGCGTCTATGGCTACACCTTC,CASRETGGVYGYTF
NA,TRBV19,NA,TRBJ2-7,TGTGCCAGTAGTATGAGATCGGCAGGGGAATACGAGCAGTACTTC,CASSMRSAGEYEQYF
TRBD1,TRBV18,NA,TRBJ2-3,TGTGCCAGCTCACCACAGGGGGCTAAAGCAGATACGCAGTATTTT,CASSPQGAKADTQYF
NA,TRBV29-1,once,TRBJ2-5,TGCAGCGTTGAATATCGGGGGACCGCCTTCGGGGAGACCCAGTACTTC,CSVEYRGTAFGETQYF
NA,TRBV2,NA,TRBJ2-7,TGTGCCAGCTCCAGGGGCTACGAGCAGTACTTC,CASSRGYEQYF
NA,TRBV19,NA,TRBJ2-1,TGTGCCAGTAGTATAGTGGTCTCACTCGGTGAGCAGTTCTTC,CASSIVVSLGEQFF
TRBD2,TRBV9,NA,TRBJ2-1,TGTGCCAGCAGCGTGAGCGGGAGGATGTCCTACAATGAGCAGTTCTTC,CASSVSGRMSYNEQFF